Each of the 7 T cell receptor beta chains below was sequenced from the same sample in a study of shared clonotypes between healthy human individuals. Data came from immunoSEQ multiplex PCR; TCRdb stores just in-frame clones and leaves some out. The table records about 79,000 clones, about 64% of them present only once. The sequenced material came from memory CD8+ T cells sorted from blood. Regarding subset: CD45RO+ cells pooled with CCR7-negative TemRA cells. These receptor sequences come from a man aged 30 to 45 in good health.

CDR3 sequence (DNA): TGTGCCACCAGCAACAATCGGGTGGCGGGAGGTGAGTTCTTC. Its protein product is CATSNNRVAGGEFF. The chain combines TRBV15 with TRBJ2-1; 8 bases match TRBD2. The length of the CDR3 is 14 residues. Trimming removed 4 bases from V and 14 bases from J; junction bases left unmatched: 13. Germline loops: CDR1 LNHNV, CDR2 YYDKDF (reference sequence). Using reference TRBV15 and TRBJ2-1 for the parts outside the CDR3, the full variable domain is DAMVIQNPRYQVTQFGKPVTLSCSQTLNHNVMYWYQQKSSQAPKLLFHYYDKDFNNEADTPDNFQSRRPNTSFCFLDIRSPGLGDTAMYLCATSNNRVAGGEFFGPGTRLTVL.

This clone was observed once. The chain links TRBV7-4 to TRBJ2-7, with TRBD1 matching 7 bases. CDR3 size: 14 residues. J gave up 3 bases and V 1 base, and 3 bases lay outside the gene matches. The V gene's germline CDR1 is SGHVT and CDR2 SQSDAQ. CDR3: CASSLVPGGYEQYF. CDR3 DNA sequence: TGTGCCAGCAGCTTAGTCCCAGGGGGCTACGAGCAGTACTTC.

DNA for the CDR3: TGTGCCTGGAATGGGGGAGGAAACACTGAAGCTTTCTTT. Encoded protein: CAWNGGGNTEAFF. The genes are TRBV30 and TRBJ1-1; possibly TRBD1 for D (5 bases). Deletions cut 4 bases from V and 2 bases from J, with 11 bases between. CDR1 GTSNPN and CDR2 SVGIG come from the germline V gene (reference sequence). This CDR3 contains 13 residues.

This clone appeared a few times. CDR3 bases: TGCAGCGTTGTCCCCCCAGAGATCGGGAGCGGTGCAGATACGCAGTATTTT. Translating it yields CSVVPPEIGSGADTQYF. The chain has TRBV29-1 and TRBJ2-3; D possibly corresponds to TRBD2 (6 bases). This CDR3 contains 17 residues. Germline V gives CDR1 SQVTM, CDR2 ANQGSEA. V gave up 4 bases and J gave up 4 bases, with 24 bases separating them.

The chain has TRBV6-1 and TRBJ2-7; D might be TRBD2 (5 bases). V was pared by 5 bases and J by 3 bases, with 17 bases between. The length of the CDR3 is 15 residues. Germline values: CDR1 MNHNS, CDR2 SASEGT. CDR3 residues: CASSTREDPLYEQYF. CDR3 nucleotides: TGTGCCAGCAGTACCCGGGAAGATCCCCTCTACGAGCAGTACTTC.

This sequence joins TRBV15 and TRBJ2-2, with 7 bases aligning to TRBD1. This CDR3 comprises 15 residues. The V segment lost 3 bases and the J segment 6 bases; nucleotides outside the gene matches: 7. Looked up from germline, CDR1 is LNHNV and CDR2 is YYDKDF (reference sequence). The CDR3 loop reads CATSSIQGVAGELFF. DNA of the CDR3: TGTGCCACCAGCAGTATCCAGGGGGTCGCCGGGGAGCTGTTTTTT.

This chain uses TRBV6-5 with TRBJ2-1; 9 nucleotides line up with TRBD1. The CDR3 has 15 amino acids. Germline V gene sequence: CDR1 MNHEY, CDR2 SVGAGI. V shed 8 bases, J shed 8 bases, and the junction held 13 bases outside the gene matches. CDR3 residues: CASAARDREEHEQFF. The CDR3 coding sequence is TGTGCCAGCGCGGCTCGGGACAGGGAAGAACATGAGCAGTTCTTC.